The sequence of this T cell receptor (beta chain) was determined in a study of control samples from healthy donors and cancer patients. With V trimmed by 0 bases and J by 6 bases, 7 bases remained unmatched. Germline CDR1 reads LGHDT; CDR2 reads YNNKEL (reference sequence). This CDR3 comprises 16 residues. Using immunoSEQ multiplex PCR, the repertoire was profiled, and TCRdb retains in-frame clones only, with some absent. The data contain roughly 100,000 clones, more than 90% of them seen just once; the ten biggest clones take up about 3%. Source material: blood. The TCR originated in a human donor in good health. The donor label of this sample is uncertain. The J gene is TRBJ1-2, the V gene TRBV3-1 (or the pseudogene TRBV3-2), with 10 bases aligning to TRBD1. The CDR3 bases are TGTGCCAGCAGCCAAGATGGACGACAGGGGGCGCATGGCTACACCTTC. Translating gives CASSQDGRQGAHGYTF.